The rows below give T cell receptor beta chains drawn from one sample of a study of T-cell reconstitution after alpha-beta-depleted transplantation in children. MiXCR, applied by TCRdb to the PCR reads, yields one record per CDR3 protein. The sample records around 230,000 distinct CDR3 sequences, roughly 18% being singletons. The material was PBMCs, mostly from graft donor cells, obtained 360 days after TCRalphabeta/CD19-depleted stem cell transplant. These receptors were taken from a male patient aged 2-15 years who had a stem cell transplant for acute lymphoblastic leukemia, so the T cells may come from the graft donor. CDR3s include the opening cysteine and the closing phenylalanine or tryptophan.

TRBJ2-1	15	TRBV12-3/TRBV12-4	CATDTRRGDLHEQFF
TRBJ2-3	14	TRBV7-3	CASSFLGLGDTQYF
TRBJ2-5	14	TRBV6-2/TRBV6-3	CASSYEGALETQYF
TRBJ2-3	16	TRBV6-2/TRBV6-3	CASSYQRGPSTDTQYF
TRBJ1-2	12	TRBV7-9	CASSLTGVGYTF
TRBJ1-5	16	TRBV5-6	CASSLDRAGEGQPQHF
TRBJ2-2	14	TRBV12-3/TRBV12-4	CASSLGTNTGELFF
TRBJ2-1	14	TRBV3-1	CAIQAGGPINEQFF
TRBJ1-1	16	TRBV27	CASSLSPDRANTEAFF
TRBJ2-5	10	TRBV2	CASSEKTQYF